The next 9 T cell receptor beta chains were all read from a single sample in a study of identical twins. TCRdb itself ran the 5' RACE reads through MiXCR, one entry per CDR3 protein. This table has over 600,000 distinct CDR3 sequences, about 20% appearing once. These data were likewise used in another study, on T cells expressing NK-cell markers.

The sequenced sample was PBMCs. The receptors were sampled from a young woman in good health.

The gene calls are TRBV20-1 and TRBJ1-6; possibly TRBD1 for D (6 bases). With 6 bases removed from V and 10 bases from J, the gap between germline ends came to 16 bases. Germline CDR1 is DFQATT and CDR2 is SNEGSKA (reference sequence). This CDR3 is 13 amino acids long. CDR3 DNA: TGCAGTGCCACCAGGGGTCCTCGATCACCCCTCCACTTT. Translation: CSATRGPRSPLHF.

This clonotype was detected a few times. This chain links TRBV12-3 or TRBV12-4 with TRBJ2-5, with D perhaps TRBD2 (5 bases). This CDR3 is 14 amino acids long. Between the trimmed V and J ends, which lost 2 bases and 2 bases, there was a span of 9 bases. The DNA for the CDR3 is TGTGCCAGCAGTTTAATGAGCGGTCAAGAGACCCAGTACTTC. It encodes CASSLMSGQETQYF.

This chain links TRBV7-9 with TRBJ2-7; 9 nucleotides agree with TRBD1. The CDR3 is made up of 14 amino acids. Germline V gives CDR1 SEHNR, CDR2 FQNEAQ (reference sequence). V was pared by 5 bases and J by 3 bases, with 5 bases of the junction left unmatched. This CDR3 reads CASSRGQGFYEQYF. Written as DNA, the CDR3 is TGTGCCAGCAGCCGGGGACAGGGATTCTACGAGCAGTACTTC.

This clonotype has more than one count but fewer than ten. The J gene is TRBJ2-5, the V gene TRBV7-9; no clear D gene. Germline values: CDR1 SEHNR, CDR2 FQNEAQ (reference sequence). Trimming cost V 1 base and J 2 bases, with 11 bases left between them. The CDR3 contains 15 residues. CDR3 sequence: CASSLGPTDQETQYF. DNA of the CDR3: TGTGCCAGCAGCTTAGGGCCGACTGATCAAGAGACCCAGTACTTC.

This clonotype was observed a handful of times. The junction departs from the called germline gene at one end, perhaps through a read error. The chain is built from TRBV7-9 and TRBJ2-1; a weak D match, TRBD2 (6 bases). The CDR3 sequence is 14 residues long. Germline CDR1 reads SEHNR; CDR2 reads FQNEAQ (reference sequence). The CDR3 nucleotides are TGTGCCACCAGCTTACGCGGGGAGAACAATGAGCAGTTCTTC. Protein product: CATSLRGENNEQFF.

The chain uses TRBV20-1 and TRBJ1-1; D gene unclear. The CDR3 covers 13 residues. Trimming cost V 3 bases and J 4 bases, with 12 bases left between them. Germline V gene data show CDR1 as DFQATT and CDR2 as SNEGSKA (reference sequence). CDR3 sequence: CSARGGLITEAFF. The CDR3 coding sequence is TGCAGTGCTAGGGGAGGGCTAATCACTGAAGCTTTCTTT.

This chain uses TRBV12-3 or TRBV12-4 with TRBJ2-2, with 7 bases matching TRBD2. The V segment lost 5 bases and the J segment 2 bases; nucleotides outside the gene matches: 5. The CDR3 consists of 15 residues. DNA of the CDR3: TGTGCCAGCAGTCTCGGGGACTACAACACCGGGGAGCTGTTTTTT. This codes for CASSLGDYNTGELFF.

This clonotype was observed at least ten times. The chain joins TRBV6-5 to TRBJ1-1; D gene ambiguous. Trimming removed 7 bases at V and 4 bases at J, with 7 bases between. The germline gives CDR1 MNHEY, CDR2 SVGAGI. The CDR3 loop spans 11 amino acids. The chain's CDR3 is CASKGGTEAFF. The CDR3 DNA sequence: TGTGCCAGCAAGGGAGGCACTGAAGCTTTCTTT.

This chain joins TRBV5-1 and TRBJ1-2; no clear D. The CDR3 is 14 residues long. Looked up from germline, CDR1 is SGHRS and CDR2 is YFSETQ. The V and J ends lost 0 bases and 1 base respectively, with 7 bases between them. The CDR3 loop is CASSLASSNYGYTF. Here the CDR3 DNA reads TGCGCCAGCAGCTTGGCCTCCAGTAACTATGGCTACACCTTC.